A single sample gave rise to the 8 T cell receptor beta chains below, sequenced in a study of Ad26.COV2.S vaccination and SARS-CoV-2 variants. Stated treatment: 19 received Ad26.COV2.S at low or high dose, single or two shots; about 5 received placebo; per-sample allocation not given. Repertoires come from day 63 after the first vaccine or placebo injection. Profiling relied on immunoSEQ multiplex PCR, and the TCRdb table lists in-frame clones only, not all of them. The repertoire holds about 680,000 clones, with around 90% as singletons. Material: peripheral blood, obtained in a trial of Ad26.COV2.S vaccine versus placebo. These receptors all come from a person between 18 and 59 years old who received the Ad26.COV2.S COVID-19 vaccine or a placebo.

The V call is TRBV27, the J call TRBJ1-4; D is unresolved. The CDR3 totals 14 residues. V was cut by 6 bases and J by 4 bases, with 12 bases left in between. CDR1 is MNHEY, CDR2 SMNVEV, per germline (reference sequence). CDR3 nucleotide sequence: TGTGCCAGCAGCCGACCGGGCCTTAATGAAAAACTGTTTTTT. Protein product: CASSRPGLNEKLFF.

The rearrangement joins TRBV3-1 (or the pseudogene TRBV3-2) to TRBJ1-2; D uncertain. Deletions cut 5 bases from V and 8 bases from J, with 12 bases between. This CDR3 is built from 12 residues. The germline V gene has CDR1 LGHDT and CDR2 YNNKEL (reference sequence). The CDR3 nucleotides are TGTGCCAGCAGCGCAAGCGACTGGGGCTACACCTTC. Its translation is CASSASDWGYTF.

V is TRBV3-1 (or the pseudogene TRBV3-2) and J is TRBJ1-4; D not resolved. The length of the CDR3 is 14 residues. Trimming stripped 0 bases from V and 7 bases from J, with 9 bases between. Germline loops: CDR1 LGHDT, CDR2 YNNKEL (reference sequence). The CDR3 sequence: CASSQERSREKLFF. CDR3 bases: TGTGCCAGCAGCCAAGAGCGGAGTCGTGAAAAACTGTTTTTT.

This clone showed up just once. The V gene is TRBV11-2, the J gene TRBJ2-3, with D possibly being TRBD2 (6 bases). Germline V gene data show CDR1 as SGHAT and CDR2 as FQNNGV. Trimming cost V 5 bases and J 6 bases, with 18 bases left between them. This CDR3 comprises 15 residues. CDR3 loop: CASSGRDRLWDTQYF. CDR3 DNA: TGTGCCAGCAGCGGGCGGGACCGCCTTTGGGATACGCAGTATTTT.

The chain joins TRBV5-4 to TRBJ2-7; either TRBD1 or TRBD2 may supply D (5 bases each). The CDR3 covers 14 residues. V was shortened by 4 bases and J by 2 bases, with 13 bases between the two germline ends. Germline V lookup: CDR1 SGHNT, CDR2 YYREEE (reference sequence). CDR3 in DNA: TGTGCCAGCAGCCGCCGGGACGGCACCTACGAGCAGTACTTC. Its translation: CASSRRDGTYEQYF.

The genes are TRBV13 and TRBJ2-7, with D hard to call. This CDR3 is 14 amino acids long. V lost 1 base and J lost 3, with 10 bases in between. Looked up from germline, CDR1 is PRHDT and CDR2 is FYEKMQ (reference sequence). CDR3 sequence (DNA): TGTGCCAGCAGCTTAGTTGCTTCCGGCTACGAGCAGTACTTC. This codes for CASSLVASGYEQYF.

This chain links TRBV5-5 with TRBJ1-3, with 8 bases matching TRBD1. The CDR3 covers 15 residues. Germline-derived CDR1 and CDR2 are SGHKS and YYEKEE (reference sequence). With V trimmed by 4 bases and J by 3 bases, 6 bases remained unmatched. The CDR3 protein is CASSGGTGLGNTIYF. The CDR3 region has the DNA TGTGCCAGCAGCGGCGGGACAGGTCTTGGAAACACCATATATTTT.

Details on this clone: Germline is not matched at one junction end, which may reflect a read error. This sequence joins TRBV7-2 and TRBJ2-7, with 10 positions matching TRBD1. The V gene's germline CDR1 is SGHTA and CDR2 FQGNSA. The CDR3 is made up of 15 amino acids. DNA of the CDR3: TGTGCCAGCAGCTTAGCGCTGGGACAGGGGTCGGTCCCTCAATTC. Amino acids: CASSLALGQGSVPQF.